The clone carrying this T cell receptor beta chain was picked up one time. What it binds is unknown. A clone one base away is much larger, so this may be a read error. The final CDR3 position lacks the conserved phenylalanine or tryptophan, pointing to a likely read error. Germline loops: CDR1 DFQATT, CDR2 SNEGSKA (reference sequence). This CDR3 region has 16 residues. The J segment lost 9 bases and the V segment lost 0 bases, leaving 9 bases of the junction unmatched. This sample is drawn from a study of blood T cells in healthy people across ages. Study-wide results and caveats: Fewer expanded clones and more diversity marked long-lived versus aged donors.

Together with a sample-barcoded 5' primer, a J-beta primer mix was included in a second PCR lasting about 7 to 11 cycles. From the 5' RACE reads, TCRdb called clonotypes with MiXCR, one entry per CDR3 protein. The sample shows more than 750,000 distinct CDR3 sequences, under 35% of them seen only once. These sequences were also reported in another study, on T cells of mothers and their children. From that study: There were over 8.5 million TCR beta CDR3 reads from each mother and approximately 3 million from each child. Slightly higher, non-significant overlap characterized related mother-child pairs relative to unrelated pairs.

The sample comprised blood. This receptor was taken from a woman between 40 and 50 years old in good health. The chain recombines TRBV20-1 with TRBJ1-6; 9 bases fit TRBD1. The CDR3 spells CSARDSGQGVSSPLHC. The CDR3 region has the DNA TGCAGTGCTAGAGATTCGGGACAGGGTGTTAGTTCACCCCTCCACTGT.